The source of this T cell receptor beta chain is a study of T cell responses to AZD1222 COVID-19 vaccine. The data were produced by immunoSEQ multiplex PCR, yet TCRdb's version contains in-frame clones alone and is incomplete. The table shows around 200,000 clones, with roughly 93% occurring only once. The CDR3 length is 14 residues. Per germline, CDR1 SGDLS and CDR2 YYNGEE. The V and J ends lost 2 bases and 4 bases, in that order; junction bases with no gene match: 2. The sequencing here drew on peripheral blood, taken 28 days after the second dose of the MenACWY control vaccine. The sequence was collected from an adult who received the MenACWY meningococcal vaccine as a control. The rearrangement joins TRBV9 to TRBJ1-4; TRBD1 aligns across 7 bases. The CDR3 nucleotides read TGTGCCAGCAGCGTGACAGGGCGTAATGAAAAACTGTTTTTT. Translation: CASSVTGRNEKLFF. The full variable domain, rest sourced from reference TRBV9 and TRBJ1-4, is DSGVTQTPKHLITATGQRVTLRCSPRSGDLSVYWYQQSLDQGLQFLIQYYNGEERAKGNILERFSAQQFPDLHSELNLSSLELGDSALYFCASSVTGRNEKLFFGSGTQLSVL.